The entry below gives a single TCR beta chain sequence along with its context. Its cognate antigen is unknown. In the same sample, other DNA sequences code for this CDR3. All donors were Caucasian adults living in Nashville, Tennessee. The data belong to a study of shared clonotypes between healthy human individuals. Whole-study context: Each donor's CD4 naive and CD4 memory cells filled three plates apiece, CD8 naive two, and CD8 memory one. Study-level results: Naive subsets generally exceeded memory subsets in estimated richness.

CDR1 and CDR2 (germline): WSHSY, SAAADI. The CDR3 consists of 13 residues. With V trimmed by 6 bases and J by 0 bases, 1 base remained unmatched. For every subset, genomic DNA was evenly distributed across several immunoSEQ plates. TCRdb's table, derived via immunoSEQ multiplex PCR, lists solely in-frame clones and lacks some. Of a few million clones listed, roughly nine tenths are singletons. The J gene is TRBJ2-7, the V gene TRBV10-2; 8 bases are a match to TRBD2. Sample: naive CD4+ T cells sorted from blood. Noted subset: CD45RA+ positively selected. The origin of this receptor is a man younger than 35 in good health. The CDR3 protein is CASRTSGSYEQYF. DNA of the CDR3: TGCGCCAGCAGAACTAGCGGCTCCTACGAGCAGTACTTC.